The T cell receptor beta chain under discussion was sequenced for a study of multiple sclerosis patients with progressive multifocal leukoencephalopathy (dated by TCRdb to between 2019 and 2020). Study-wide context: Peripheral T and B cells were examined in MS patients who developed PML (4 under natalizumab, 1 after alemtuzumab) and in treated patients who did not develop PML. Two natalizumab-treated patients who later developed PML were followed longitudinally from before therapy through 6 and 12 months to PML onset. The goal was to find JC virus-specific or public T-cell expansions that arose at the time of PML onset.

The time point label for this specimen denotes: around six months of natalizumab therapy. The sample's treatment or condition, from its label and the paper: on natalizumab therapy at sampling. Every listed patient had received interferon beta before, and every PML patient was female. Blood samples at T1 and T2 were obtained at 6 and 12 months of natalizumab therapy, respectively. Ficoll-Hypaque density gradient centrifugation was used to isolate peripheral blood mononuclear cells. From cysteine to phenylalanine, the CDR3 is 13 amino acids long. The DNA shown is the 39-base CDR3, in frame from base 1. The germline V gene (reference sequence) specifies SGHAT as CDR1 and FQDESV as CDR2. The trim is 3 bases for V and 3 bases for J, with a gap of 9 bases between the germline ends. Turning to this clone: The clone's antigen remains unknown. There are no base qualities to consult, and no much larger clone falls within one base.

The receptor library was made with the immunoSEQ multiplex PCR assay. Synthetic inline TR CDR3 controls covering all V-J pairings were spiked into each PCR so that template counts could be estimated and amplification bias removed. Reads went through processing to reduce amplification and sequencing bias, and quantification was done against synthetic TR CDR3 analogs. In the source study's methods: Raw data were processed in ImmunoSEQ Analyzer, with out-of-frame sequences and CDR3s containing stop codons removed, and genes were named according to IMGT nomenclature. Repertoire diversity was summarized as normalized Shannon entropy, defined as 1 minus Pielou's evenness. TRB sequences were treated as identical only when sharing V gene, J gene and CDR3. Public PML clonotypes were CDR3s shared by two or more PML-onset samples but absent earlier, in controls, and in public databases. Skylign with the observed count method was used to analyze CDR3 amino acid composition at each position. TCRdb stores this immuneACCESS table with in-frame sequences only. Part of the clones is absent; in the studies checked, under half of the shortfall reflects unresolved V genes, and no reason is known for the rest. That table furnishes V, J and clone size, whereas the DNA furnished D and trimming. For this sample the table gives tens of thousands of clones, of which around 92% were detected only once. The ten largest clones add up to approximately 1.4% of the sample.

Paper-wide results and their limitations: Because the cohort was small and descriptive, it remained unclear whether the findings reflect JC virus infection or general immunocompromise. When PML developed, no shared TRBV or TRBJ gene usage and no preferred TRBV-TRBJ pairings were found. In most PML patients, lower normalized Shannon entropy suggested less diverse TRB repertoires, while the natalizumab-treated controls had values close to 1. Only peripheral blood was analyzed, although cerebrospinal fluid or brain lymphocytes might be more informative for natalizumab-associated PML. Only PML patients had TRB clones above 0.5% frequency, but the clones expanded at PML onset were already present before and during natalizumab therapy.

The chain is assembled from TRBV11-1 and TRBJ2-7; perhaps TRBD2 is the D gene, with 5 bases matching. The source is a human donor with multiple sclerosis. This specimen consisted of PBMCs, obtained from a patient treated with natalizumab. The CDR3 region reads CASSFRGSYEQYF. At the DNA level, the sequence is TGTGCCAGCAGCTTCCGGGGTAGCTACGAGCAGTACTTC. Supplemented by the reference TRBV11-1 and TRBJ2-7 proteins around the CDR3, the complete variable domain is EAEVAQSPRYKITEKSQAVAFWCDPISGHATLYWYRQILGQGPELLVQFQDESVVDDSQLPKDRFSAERLKGVDSTLKIQPAELGDSAMYLCASSFRGSYEQYFGPGTRLTVT.